The 22 T cell receptor beta chains below all came from one sample that was sequenced in a study of blood T cell repertoires in COVID-19. Profiled with immunoSEQ multiplex PCR; TCRdb holds only in-frame clones, not every one. The data contain under 150,000 clones, about four fifths of them singletons. Input material: peripheral blood. Receptors were obtained from a middle-aged man with active or convalescent COVID-19.

This chain links TRBV2 with TRBJ2-1; 7 bases align to TRBD1. V lost 7 bases, J lost 5 bases, and 8 bases stayed unmatched. Germline lookup yields CDR1 SNHLY and CDR2 FYNNEI. This CDR3 spans 14 amino acids. The CDR3 coding sequence is TGTGCCAGCACCACGTTGGACAGGCACAATGAGCAGTTCTTC. Amino acids: CASTTLDRHNEQFF.

The table lists this clone with a count of one. This chain links TRBV11-2 with TRBJ1-2, with TRBD1 as a possible D gene (5 bases). CDR1 and CDR2 (germline): SGHAT, FQNNGV. V gave up 5 bases and J gave up 4 bases, with 17 bases separating them. This CDR3 spans 15 amino acids. In DNA form, the CDR3 reads TGTGCCAGCAGCCCAAATCTGGACACTCTCTATGGCTACACCTTC. Protein: CASSPNLDTLYGYTF.

The V call is TRBV7-9, the J call TRBJ1-2; 8 bases fit TRBD1. CDR1 SEHNR and CDR2 FQNEAQ come from the germline V gene (reference sequence). V gave up 5 bases and J gave up 5 bases; unmatched junction bases: 4. The CDR3 totals 13 residues. The CDR3 nucleotides are TGTGCCAGCAGCAAGGGACAGGTTTATGGCTACACCTTC. Its translation is CASSKGQVYGYTF.

The chain carries TRBV12-3 or TRBV12-4 and TRBJ1-2; weak D call: TRBD1 (6 bases). V gave up 4 bases and J gave up 1 base, with 7 bases separating them. The CDR3 runs to 13 residues. For the CDR3, the DNA is TGTGCCAGCAGTTACAGGGATAACTATGGCTACACCTTC. It translates to CASSYRDNYGYTF.

J is TRBJ1-2 and V is TRBV9, with 9 bases lining up with TRBD1. V shed 6 bases, J shed 5 bases, and the junction held 8 bases outside the gene matches. The length of the CDR3 is 14 residues. Germline V gene data show CDR1 as SGDLS and CDR2 as YYNGEE. The CDR3 is CASNDGTGNYGYTF. The CDR3 DNA reads TGTGCCAGCAACGACGGGACAGGGAATTATGGCTACACCTTC.

The CDR3 is CASSASRQGAGNTIYF. In nucleotides, the CDR3 is TGTGCCAGCAGTGCGTCCCGGCAGGGGGCTGGAAACACCATATATTTT. The rearrangement joins TRBV6-1 to TRBJ1-3; 7 nucleotides match TRBD1. From germline, CDR1 is MNHNS and CDR2 SASEGT. V shed 4 bases and J 2 bases; nucleotides not matched to a gene: 8. This CDR3 has 16 amino acids.

The gene calls are TRBV25-1 and TRBJ2-3, with D maybe TRBD1 (5 bases). This CDR3 comprises 15 residues. V gave up 1 base and J gave up 4 bases, with 12 bases separating them. Germline values: CDR1 MGHDK, CDR2 SYGVNS. As DNA, the CDR3 is TGTGCCAGCAGTGAATGGGGCAGGGAAGCAGATACGCAGTATTTT. Its protein is CASSEWGREADTQYF.

This chain connects TRBV4-1 to TRBJ2-3; 13 nucleotides agree with TRBD2. Germline V gene data show CDR1 as MGHRA and CDR2 as YSYEKL. J gave up 0 bases and V 8 bases, and 5 bases lay outside the gene matches. CDR3 length: 16 residues. CDR3 loop: CASQTSGGHSTDTQYF. The CDR3 DNA follows: TGCGCCAGCCAGACTAGCGGGGGGCATAGCACAGATACGCAGTATTTT.

The chain links TRBV6-6 to TRBJ1-5; TRBD1 is a possible D gene (5 bases). Trimming took 2 bases from V and 5 from J, leaving 10 bases between them. The germline gives CDR1 MNHNY, CDR2 SVGAGI (reference sequence). This CDR3 comprises 14 residues. The CDR3 here is CASSYGDSYQPQHF. The DNA for the CDR3 is TGTGCCAGCAGTTACGGGGACTCTTATCAGCCCCAGCATTTT.

The rearrangement links TRBV12-3 or TRBV12-4 to TRBJ2-7; the D is unclear. Between the trimmed V and J ends, which lost 6 bases and 1 base, there was a span of 7 bases. The CDR3 is made up of 12 amino acids. The CDR3 is CASSRSSYEQYF. CDR3 in DNA: TGTGCCAGCAGCAGGTCTTCCTACGAGCAGTACTTC.

The V call is TRBV10-3, the J call TRBJ2-2; the D gene is possibly TRBD1 (6 bases). Germline CDR1 ENHRY, CDR2 SYGVKD. V was clipped by 3 bases and J by 6 bases, with 11 bases between them. There are 14 residues in the CDR3. CDR3 protein: CAISEQGESGELFF. The CDR3 DNA is TGTGCCATCAGTGAACAGGGAGAGTCCGGGGAGCTGTTTTTT.

The chain joins TRBV19 to TRBJ1-1; D is perhaps TRBD1 (6 bases). The length of the CDR3 is 15 residues. The V and J ends lost 9 bases and 1 base respectively, with 18 bases between them. The V gene's germline CDR1 is LNHDA and CDR2 SQIVND (reference sequence). Written as DNA, the CDR3 is TGTGCCAGCCACCCCATGGGGGGGCCGAACACTGAAGCTTTCTTT. Protein sequence: CASHPMGGPNTEAFF.

This clone was seen only once. V is TRBV7-6 and J is TRBJ2-2, with D tentatively TRBD1 (6 bases). Per germline, CDR1 SGHVS and CDR2 FNYEAQ. V gave up 1 base and J gave up 3 bases, with 12 bases separating them. The CDR3 has 16 amino acids. The CDR3 coding sequence is TGTGCCAGCAGCTTAGAAGGGGGAGACTACACCGGGGAGCTGTTTTTT. Encoded protein: CASSLEGGDYTGELFF.

V gene TRBV10-3 combines with J gene TRBJ2-2; TRBD2 matches 14 bases. In germline, CDR1 is ENHRY, CDR2 SYGVKD. This CDR3 region has 17 residues. The V and J ends lost 4 bases and 5 bases, in that order; junction bases with no gene match: 6. The CDR3 DNA follows: TGTGCCATCAGTGGGACTAGCGGGGGGCCGGGTACCGGGGAGCTGTTTTTT. It encodes CAISGTSGGPGTGELFF.

The chain is built from TRBV3-1 (or the pseudogene TRBV3-2) and TRBJ1-2; 8 bases map to TRBD1. The ends lost 4 bases at V and 7 bases at J; junction bases unmatched: 8. Germline V gene data show CDR1 as LGHDT and CDR2 as YNNKEL (reference sequence). This CDR3 has 14 amino acids. The CDR3 sequence: CASSLSGQGVGYTF. For the CDR3, the DNA is TGTGCCAGCAGCCTCAGCGGACAGGGCGTTGGCTACACCTTC.

This clone came up once. V usage is TRBV9 and J usage is TRBJ1-3; 10 nucleotides align to TRBD1. The CDR3 is 14 residues long. CDR1 and CDR2 from the germline V gene are SGDLS and YYNGEE. V trimming: 4 bases; J trimming: 15 bases; junction bases outside the gene matches: 13. Written as DNA, the CDR3 is TGTGCCAGCAGCCCCGCTGGGACAGGGGTGAGTGAATATTTT. Translating gives CASSPAGTGVSEYF.

The chain combines TRBV7-9 with TRBJ2-7; weak D call: TRBD1 (5 bases). Looked up from germline, CDR1 is SEHNR and CDR2 is FQNEAQ (reference sequence). This CDR3 has 15 amino acids. V was shortened by 7 bases and J by 11 bases, with 27 bases between the two germline ends. The CDR3 spells CASTPTNQGEMKEYF. The CDR3 DNA is TGTGCCAGCACCCCAACTAACCAGGGCGAAATGAAGGAGTACTTC. Full variable domain (rest looked up from reference TRBV7-9 and TRBJ2-7): DTGVSQNPRHKITKRGQNVTFRCDPISEHNRLYWYRQTLGQGPEFLTYFQNEAQLEKSRLLSDRFSAERPKGSFSTLEIQRTEQGDSAMYLCASTPTNQGEMKEYFGPGTRLTVT.

CDR3 sequence: CASSLAASGGTGELFF. In DNA form, the CDR3 reads TGCGCCAGCAGCTTGGCCGCTAGCGGGGGAACCGGGGAGCTGTTTTTT. V and J are TRBV5-1 and TRBJ2-2; 10 bases fit TRBD2. The CDR3 contains 16 residues. CDR1 SGHRS and CDR2 YFSETQ come from the germline V gene. V gave up 0 bases and J gave up 5 bases; unmatched junction bases: 4.

CDR3 in DNA: TGTGCCAGCAGCCCGGGACTACGGGACACTGAAGCTTTCTTT. Translation gives CASSPGLRDTEAFF. V and J are TRBV5-6 and TRBJ1-1; D might be TRBD1 (5 bases). CDR1 is SGHDT, CDR2 YYEEEE, per germline. This CDR3 contains 14 residues. Trimming removed 4 bases from V and 3 bases from J, with 13 bases in between.

The chain couples TRBV18 to TRBJ1-1, with D unclear. This CDR3 spans 14 amino acids. CDR1 and CDR2 (germline): KGHSH, LQKENI. Trimming shortened V by 5 bases and J by 0 bases, and 10 bases separated the two germline ends. In DNA form, the CDR3 reads TGTGCCAGCTCAGCTGACACCGTGAACACTGAAGCTTTCTTT. Translated: CASSADTVNTEAFF.

The rearrangement joins TRBV30 to TRBJ1-6; D is perhaps TRBD1 (6 bases). Germline CDR1 and CDR2: GTSNPN and SVGIG (reference sequence). This CDR3 is 17 amino acids long. Trimming took off 2 bases at V and 7 bases at J, with 21 bases between the two ends. CDR3 amino acids: CAWSRRVGQGINSPLHF. The DNA for the CDR3 is TGTGCCTGGAGTCGTCGAGTGGGACAAGGAATAAATTCACCCCTCCACTTT.

The CDR3 region has the DNA TGTGCCAGCAGCGACCTGGCGGGGAGCTCCTACGAGCAGTACTTC. Its protein product is CASSDLAGSSYEQYF. The rearrangement uses TRBV6-2 or TRBV6-3 and TRBJ2-7, with D possibly being TRBD2 (6 bases). Deletions cut 6 bases from V and 0 bases from J, with 15 bases between. Germline values: CDR1 MNHEY, CDR2 SVGEGT. The CDR3 is 15 amino acids.